The clone carrying this TCR beta chain was detected a few times. Assembly of TCR beta libraries relied on iRepertoire HTBI primers together with Arm-PCR of CDR3 regions. TCRdb re-called the multiplex PCR reads with MiXCR, one entry per CDR3 protein. The profile shows approximately 540,000 distinct CDR3 sequences, 12% of them singletons. These data are taken from a study of regulatory T cells in long-lasting Graves disease. Time point reported: newly diagnosed GD, antithyroid drugs for less than 3 months. RNA extracted from PBMCs served as the sequencing template. Trimming took off 3 bases at V and 4 bases at J, with 19 bases between the two ends. This CDR3 spans 16 amino acids. The germline gives CDR1 LGHNA, CDR2 YSLEER. These same records also appear under a second study, on T cells in Graves' hyperthyroidism and ophthalmopathy.

The chain recombines TRBV4-3 with TRBJ2-7; D unclear. The input for sequencing was peripheral blood mononuclear cells (PBMCs), taken at new diagnosis, from a patient treated with antithyroid drugs. This sequence was found in a woman between 25 and 40 years old with Graves disease. The CDR3 DNA reads as TGCGCCAGCAGCCACCAAGCTAGGGCAGCTAGGTACGAGCAGTACTTC. Amino acids: CASSHQARAARYEQYF.